The clone carrying this TCR beta chain was seen a handful of times. Antigen unknown. The CDR3 extends over 15 amino acids. The germline V and J ends were trimmed by 5 bases and 9 bases, with 20 bases remaining between them. Germline loops: CDR1 MNHNY, CDR2 SVGAGI (reference sequence). These data belong to a study of T-cell memory formation after mild COVID-19. Whole-study context: The TCR clusters were mostly specific to one donor. General study results and limits: Clones that got smaller from day 15 to 85 had even CD4/CD8, while clones growing later tipped toward CD4+. Clonal second-wave expansions that peaked on day 37 had unconfirmed SARS-CoV-2 specificity.

After 5'RACE with constant-segment primers, TCR alpha and TCR beta cDNA libraries carrying sample barcodes and UMIs were obtained. TCRdb itself ran the 5' RACE reads through MiXCR, one entry per CDR3 protein. The repertoire holds 400,000 to 500,000 distinct CDR3 sequences, with 24% as singletons. Sample: PBMCs or a T cell subset sorted from them (not recorded which). The clonotype was recovered from an adult woman who had mild COVID-19 (a few samples of this study predate the infection). Cell type and time point are not known. This chain uses TRBV6-6 with TRBJ2-1; D is ambiguous. The CDR3 DNA is TGTGCCAGCAGTCGTGAACTCTCCGGGCCCCGTGAGCAGTTCTTC. Residues: CASSRELSGPREQFF.